These 10 T cell receptor beta chains were sequenced from one sample in a study of identical twins. TCRdb processed the 5' RACE reads anew with MiXCR; each CDR3 protein has one entry. Here the sample spans approximately 620,000 distinct CDR3 sequences, around 8.3% being singletons. These data also featured in a second study, about yellow fever vaccine responses in identical twins.

Sequencing input: PBMCs. The origin of the receptors is a woman aged 18 to 35 in good health.

The gene calls are TRBV18 and TRBJ2-1, with 8 bases matching TRBD1. Looked up from germline, CDR1 is KGHSH and CDR2 is LQKENI. CDR3 length: 17 residues. The J segment lost 4 bases and the V segment lost 5 bases, leaving 13 bases of the junction unmatched. In nucleotides, the CDR3 is TGTGCCAGCTCAGAGATGACAGGGGTTTCAGGGTACAATGAGCAGTTCTTC. Its translation: CASSEMTGVSGYNEQFF. Filled out from reference TRBV18 and TRBJ2-1, the complete variable domain reads NAGVMQNPRHLVRRRGQEARLRCSPMKGHSHVYWYRQLPEEGLKFMVYLQKENIIDESGMPKERFSAEFPKEGPSILRIQQVVRGDSAAYFCASSEMTGVSGYNEQFFGPGTRLTVL.

This clonotype was recorded a few times. The rearrangement joins TRBV29-1 to TRBJ2-7, with D maybe TRBD2 (6 bases). This CDR3 region has 12 residues. The V end was cut by 8 bases, the J end by 3 bases, with 14 bases between. The germline gives CDR1 SQVTM, CDR2 ANQGSEA. CDR3 nucleotides: TGCAGCATCCTGGGGGACTTCTACGAGCAGTACTTC. Translated: CSILGDFYEQYF.

This clonotype was seen at least ten times. The chain employs TRBV20-1 and TRBJ2-4; TRBD2 matches 8 bases. J gave up 1 base and V 4 bases, and 9 bases lay outside the gene matches. The CDR3 consists of 16 residues. Germline CDR1 DFQATT, CDR2 SNEGSKA (reference sequence). The CDR3, as DNA: TGCAGTGCTACGTACAGCTTAGCGGGGGCCAAAAACATTCAGTACTTC. This gives the protein CSATYSLAGAKNIQYF.

CDR3 DNA: TGTGCCACCAACTACGTACGGGACTTCCACACCGGGGAGCTGTTTTTT. The encoded protein is CATNYVRDFHTGELFF. V gene TRBV28 combines with J gene TRBJ2-2; perhaps TRBD2 as D (6 bases). The germline gives CDR1 MDHEN, CDR2 SYDVKM. Between the trimmed V and J ends, which lost 10 bases and 3 bases, there was a span of 21 bases. The CDR3 length is 16 residues.

The chain recombines TRBV11-2 with TRBJ2-1; D may correspond to TRBD1 or TRBD2 (6 bases each). This CDR3 contains 15 residues. Germline values: CDR1 SGHAT, CDR2 FQNNGV. V shed 0 bases and J shed 3 bases, with 9 bases lying between them. CDR3 protein: CASSLEGGFYNEQFF. CDR3 DNA sequence: TGTGCCAGCAGCTTAGAAGGGGGGTTCTACAATGAGCAGTTCTTC.

Comments on this clonotype: Germline and junction disagree at one end, which may indicate a read error. J is TRBJ2-7 and V is TRBV20-1; D could derive from TRBD1 or TRBD2 (6 bases each). The CDR3 loop spans 17 amino acids. In germline, CDR1 is DFQATT, CDR2 SNEGSKA (reference sequence). The CDR3 is CSSRGGPTGDARYEQYF. DNA of the CDR3: TGCAGTTCTAGAGGGGGGCCGACAGGCGACGCGAGGTACGAGCAGTACTTC.

The rearrangement uses TRBV20-1 and TRBJ1-5; D remains unclear. Trimming took 6 bases from V and 0 from J, leaving 15 bases between them. The length of the CDR3 is 15 residues. Germline V gives CDR1 DFQATT, CDR2 SNEGSKA (reference sequence). The CDR3, as DNA: TGCAGTGCAGGCTGGGGTGTGAATAGCAATCAGCCCCAGCATTTT. It translates to CSAGWGVNSNQPQHF.

This clonotype was counted between two and nine times. The V and J genes are TRBV20-1 and TRBJ1-2; TRBD1 agrees at 10 bases. Germline lookup yields CDR1 DFQATT and CDR2 SNEGSKA (reference sequence). CDR3 length equals 14 residues. Trimming at V came to 5 bases and at J to 7 bases, leaving 10 bases not matched to a gene. DNA of the CDR3: TGCAGTGCTCCTCCCGACAGGGGGCAATCTGGCTACACCTTC. This gives the protein CSAPPDRGQSGYTF.

This clonotype was counted only a few times. The chain links TRBV27 to TRBJ2-5; tentative D call: TRBD2 (6 bases). This CDR3 is 15 amino acids long. V dropped 2 bases and J dropped 2 bases, with 12 bases sitting between them. Per the germline V gene, CDR1 is MNHEY and CDR2 is SMNVEV (reference sequence). The CDR3 loop is CASSLASASQETQYF. The CDR3 nucleotides read TGTGCCAGCAGTTTAGCTAGCGCCTCACAAGAGACCCAGTACTTC.

CDR3 sequence reads: CASQMLGGGNNEQFF. Here the CDR3 DNA reads TGTGCCAGCCAGATGTTGGGGGGGGGGAACAATGAGCAGTTCTTC. The chain recombines TRBV6-1 with TRBJ2-1; TRBD2 matches at 7 bases. The CDR3 is made up of 15 amino acids. CDR1 and CDR2 (germline): MNHNS, SASEGT. V was clipped by 8 bases and J by 5 bases; unmatched bases: 12.